A single sample is the source of the 12 T cell receptor beta chains below, sequenced in a study of brain T cells in children with intractable seizures. The table came from immunoSEQ multiplex PCR; TCRdb's copy has only in-frame clones and leaves some out. This table has approximately 60,000 clones, roughly 95% appearing once. The sequences come from peripheral blood, collected at surgery. These receptors all stem from a boy younger than two with focal cortical dysplasia and intractable seizures.

V is TRBV5-8 and J is TRBJ1-6, with 7 nucleotides matching TRBD1. Trimming removed 1 base from V and 6 bases from J; junction bases left unmatched: 10. Germline V gene lookup returns CDR1 SGHTS and CDR2 YDEGEE. There are 17 residues in the CDR3. Here the CDR3 reads CASSLLQGTASNSPLHF. The CDR3 DNA follows: TGTGCCAGCAGCTTGTTGCAAGGGACAGCGTCTAATTCACCCCTCCACTTT.

CDR3 protein: CASSLVQRAYEQYF. The CDR3 coding sequence is TGTGCCAGCAGCTTAGTCCAGCGGGCGTACGAGCAGTACTTC. The rearrangement uses TRBV11-2 and TRBJ2-7; the D gene is possibly TRBD2 (6 bases). The CDR3 has 14 residues. V was pared by 1 base and J by 4 bases, with 11 bases between. CDR1 is SGHAT and CDR2 is FQNNGV in the germline V gene. The full variable domain, its missing parts supplied by reference TRBV11-2 and TRBJ2-7, is EAGVAQSPRYKIIEKRQSVAFWCNPISGHATLYWYQQILGQGPKLLIQFQNNGVVDDSQLPKDRFSAERLKGVDSTLKIQPAKLEDSAVYLCASSLVQRAYEQYFGPGTRLTVT.

This clone was recorded only once. The chain joins TRBV11-2 to TRBJ2-5, with a weak D call TRBD2 (6 bases). Trimming pared 5 bases from V and 0 bases from J, leaving 13 bases between. Germline values: CDR1 SGHAT, CDR2 FQNNGV. The CDR3 consists of 15 residues. The CDR3 region is CASSTHRTNQETQYF. For the CDR3, the DNA is TGTGCCAGCAGCACCCACCGGACTAACCAAGAGACCCAGTACTTC.

The chain uses TRBV19 and TRBJ2-7; D unclear. In germline, CDR1 is LNHDA, CDR2 SQIVND (reference sequence). Trimming removed 1 base at V and 6 bases at J, with 13 bases between. This CDR3 comprises 14 residues. The CDR3 spells CASSIANLWSEQYF. CDR3 bases: TGTGCCAGTAGTATAGCTAATTTGTGGAGCGAGCAGTACTTC.

This clone was found once. This rearrangement joins TRBV4-2 to TRBJ2-1, with TRBD2 identical over 7 bases. V trimming: 1 base; J trimming: 2 bases; junction bases outside the gene matches: 2. Germline loops: CDR1 LGHNA, CDR2 YNFKEQ. CDR3 length: 15 amino acids. CDR3 nucleotide sequence: TGTGCCAGCAGCCAAGCGCGGGGGACCTACAATGAGCAGTTCTTC. Protein sequence: CASSQARGTYNEQFF.

The chain recombines TRBV9 with TRBJ2-3; D ambiguous. CDR1 SGDLS and CDR2 YYNGEE come from the germline V gene. With 0 bases removed from V and 4 bases from J, the gap between germline ends came to 6 bases. The CDR3 is 13 residues long. CDR3 loop: CASSVDPPDTQYF. CDR3 DNA sequence: TGTGCCAGCAGCGTAGACCCTCCAGATACGCAGTATTTT.

The chain combines TRBV15 with TRBJ2-3; either TRBD1 or TRBD2 may fit D (5 bases each). Trimming cost V 5 bases and J 5 bases, with 20 bases left between them. The CDR3 is made up of 16 amino acids. Germline-derived CDR1 and CDR2 are LNHNV and YYDKDF (reference sequence). The CDR3 nucleotides read TGTGCCACCAGCCGTTCCTTCCAACCGGGGCGAGATACGCAGTATTTT. Residues: CATSRSFQPGRDTQYF.

V usage is TRBV27 and J usage is TRBJ1-5; 7 nucleotides agree with TRBD1. Germline CDR1 is MNHEY and CDR2 is SMNVEV (reference sequence). Unmatched junction bases numbered 4, after V lost 1 base and J lost 4 bases. This CDR3 comprises 15 residues. CDR3 in DNA: TGTGCCAGCAGTTTATACGGGACAGTTAATCAGCCCCAGCATTTT. This sequence encodes CASSLYGTVNQPQHF.

The chain uses TRBV4-1 and TRBJ1-1; D is possibly TRBD1 (5 bases). The CDR3 totals 16 residues. V lost 4 bases to trimming and J lost 4 bases, with 19 bases between them. Germline V gives CDR1 MGHRA, CDR2 YSYEKL. The CDR3 DNA sequence: TGCGCCAGCAGCCTACGATCGGCAGGGTTGACCACTGAAGCTTTCTTT. Translated, it gives CASSLRSAGLTTEAFF.

The chain joins TRBV3-1 (or the pseudogene TRBV3-2) to TRBJ2-3; TRBD2 matches at 7 bases. The trim removed 4 bases at V and 3 bases at J, leaving 7 bases unmatched. The CDR3 runs to 15 residues. Germline CDR1 reads LGHDT; CDR2 reads YNNKEL (reference sequence). CDR3 sequence (DNA): TGTGCCAGCAGCCCGACCGGGACTATTACAGATACGCAGTATTTT. Encoded protein: CASSPTGTITDTQYF.

The chain couples TRBV6-8 to TRBJ1-5; 7 bases match TRBD1. Trimming at V came to 6 bases and at J to 2 bases, leaving 7 bases not matched to a gene. CDR1 is MNHGY and CDR2 is SAAAGT in the germline V gene. The CDR3 extends over 15 amino acids. The CDR3 region is CASRRQGPGNQPQHF. The CDR3 DNA reads as TGTGCCAGCAGACGACAGGGTCCGGGCAATCAGCCCCAGCATTTT.

The chain combines TRBV10-3 with TRBJ2-5, with TRBD1 matching over 7 bases. V lost 6 bases to trimming and J lost 7 bases; unmatched junction nucleotides: 14. The CDR3 is 15 residues long. From germline, CDR1 is ENHRY and CDR2 SYGVKD. CDR3 bases: TGTGCCATCAGGGAAGGAACAGGGGCCGATGGGACCCAGTACTTC. Translating it yields CAIREGTGADGTQYF.